A single TCR beta chain is shown here with its context. This record comes from a study of T cell clones after liver transplantation. Study summary: Graft-donor-reactive sequences were compared with third-party-reactive TCRbeta sequences from pre-transplant mixed lymphocyte reactions. Tolerant meant at least one year fully off immunosuppression without liver enzymes above twice normal.

Libraries were prepared by immunoSEQ multiplex PCR; TCRdb keeps only in-frame clonotypes and omits some of them. The table records 45,000 to 55,000 clones, approximately 84% of them present only once. V was trimmed by 1 base and J by 3 bases, leaving 8 bases between them. This CDR3 region has 14 residues. Germline loops: CDR1 LNHDA, CDR2 SQIVND (reference sequence). This rearrangement joins TRBV19 to TRBJ2-3, with D perhaps being TRBD1 or TRBD2 (5 bases each). The starting material was CD4+ T cells from blood, obtained before liver transplant. This TCR derives from a human donor who received a liver transplant. The CDR3 DNA reads as TGTGCCAGTAGTATAGGGGACCTTACAGATACGCAGTATTTT. Its translation: CASSIGDLTDTQYF.